This T cell receptor (beta chain) is from a study of cytomegalovirus exposure and HLA in healthy donors. PCR involved 60 Vbeta and 13 Jbeta primers. Assay used: immunoSEQ multiplex PCR; TCRdb lists only in-frame clones, some missing. Its table lists 85,000 to 110,000 clones. Germline CDR1 MDHEN, CDR2 SYDVKM. This CDR3 comprises 12 residues. The sample consisted of PBMCs. The chain uses TRBV28 and TRBJ2-5, with D unclear. The J call may be wrong; the DNA end is better matched by TRBJ2-7. This clonotype was sampled from a man aged 35-49 years in good health and CMV-seronegative. CDR3 amino acids: CASSPDSYEQYF. In nucleotides, the CDR3 is TGTGCCAGCAGCCCCGACTCCTACGAGCAGTACTTC.